A few counts support the clone carrying this TCR beta chain. The antigen is unknown. This PCR relied on a set of 60 Vbeta primers and 13 Jbeta primers. The protocol was immunoSEQ multiplex PCR, while the TCRdb copy is restricted to in-frame clones and leaves out a portion. Counted here are some 180,000 clones, roughly 13% occurring once; the ten biggest clones make up 7.8%. Germline V lookup: CDR1 PRHDT, CDR2 FYEKMQ (reference sequence). V was clipped by 1 base and J by 4 bases; unmatched bases: 7. This CDR3 has 16 amino acids. The data were taken from a study of cytomegalovirus exposure and HLA in healthy donors. Regarding the study as a whole: It was confirmed in vitro that three of the CMV-associated chains were specific for CMV antigens.

This receptor was obtained from a middle-aged man in good health and CMV-seropositive. This chain links TRBV13 with TRBJ2-1, with 7 bases that match TRBD2. Source material: PBMCs. The DNA for the CDR3 is TGTGCCAGCAGCTTAGCGGGGGGACCCTTATACAATGAGCAGTTCTTC. Its translation: CASSLAGGPLYNEQFF.